This is a list of T cell receptor beta chains from one sample in a study of OX40 agonist ivuxolimab in advanced cancers. Produced via immunoSEQ multiplex PCR; TCRdb's table is partial and in-frame only. The data show about 110,000 clones, approximately 90% seen once. The specimen comprised CD4+ or CD8+ T cells sorted from blood, sampled in a trial of the OX40 agonist ivuxolimab. Every receptor here comes from an adult with an advanced solid tumor such as melanoma, head and neck, liver or kidney cancer. Both conserved end residues are part of each CDR3. D genes are given only for firm matches.

J,D,V,CDR3
TRBJ1-5,.,TRBV2,CASSEGSNQPQHF
TRBJ2-5,TRBD1,TRBV27,CASSLGTGSGGGTQYF
TRBJ2-7,.,TRBV28,CASRLGGWVYEQYF
TRBJ2-7,TRBD1,TRBV28,CASSGDRNYEQYF
TRBJ2-7,.,TRBV7-9,CASSPTAYEQYF
TRBJ1-5,TRBD1,TRBV7-9,CASSLGTGAPHF
TRBJ1-2,TRBD1,TRBV16,CASSHPQGGYGYTF
TRBJ2-7,TRBD2,TRBV27,CASSFRTGGGSYEQYF
TRBJ2-5,.,TRBV5-1,CASSFGPTQETQYF
TRBJ2-1,.,TRBV6-5,CASSYSYIHEQFF
TRBJ1-1,.,TRBV21-1,CASSKPPGGEAFF
TRBJ2-4,.,TRBV10-2,CASSRAEWNIQYF
TRBJ1-1,TRBD1,TRBV28,CASQSPLGDPRGRGAFF
TRBJ1-1,.,TRBV2,CASTFRGNTEAFF
TRBJ2-7,.,TRBV6-5,CASSYSVGETYEQYF
TRBJ2-5,TRBD2,TRBV28,CASSDHPDGRVGETQYF
TRBJ2-1,.,TRBV5-1,CASNTEIPFVQFF
TRBJ2-1,.,TRBV4-2,CASSPLRGLLSSSYNEQFF
TRBJ1-2,.,TRBV29-1,CSADPRDLDGYTF
TRBJ2-1,TRBD2,TRBV6-1,CASSLAGSSYNEQFF
TRBJ2-2,TRBD2,TRBV13,CASSQLAGVYTGELFF
TRBJ2-3,TRBD2,TRBV28,CASSPLAGLPQDTQYF
TRBJ2-5,.,TRBV5-1,CASSFWENRETQYF
TRBJ1-5,.,TRBV13,CASSLGGPGNQPQHF
TRBJ2-1,.,TRBV9,CASSHLSSSSYNEQFF
TRBJ2-7,TRBD2,TRBV6-6,CASSYYGTSRYEQYF
TRBJ2-4,.,TRBV28,CASSPPGPIIAKNIQYF
TRBJ2-3,.,TRBV7-3,CASSLTRHSTTDTQYF